This TCR beta chain was retrieved from a study of T cell changes during pregnancy in multiple sclerosis. Assay: immunoSEQ multiplex PCR; the TCRdb copy retains only in-frame clones and omits some. The table has about 68,000 clones, roughly 92% seen once. The length of the CDR3 is 16 residues. The germline CDR1 and CDR2 sequences are LNHNV and YYDKDF (reference sequence). With V trimmed by 1 base and J by 5 bases, 8 bases remained unmatched. The input for sequencing was peripheral blood, taken after pregnancy. The source of this sequence is a female donor in good health, enrolled as a control in a pregnancy study. The chain has TRBV15 and TRBJ1-1; 9 bases match TRBD1. The CDR3 loop is CATSRGTGQGFTEAFF. The CDR3 DNA reads as TGTGCCACCAGCAGAGGAACGGGACAGGGATTTACTGAAGCTTTCTTT.